These 32 T cell receptor beta chains originate from one sample sequenced in a study of blood T cell repertoires in COVID-19. Clones were read by immunoSEQ multiplex PCR, and TCRdb kept only the in-frame ones, dropping some. The sample holds tens of thousands of clones, over 75% seen once. The sample comprised peripheral blood. These receptors were obtained from a human donor in a cohort sampled during active COVID-19.

J is TRBJ2-1 and V is TRBV9; 8 bases map to TRBD2. This CDR3 is built from 14 residues. Germline lookup yields CDR1 SGDLS and CDR2 YYNGEE. The V segment lost 8 bases and the J segment 0 bases; nucleotides outside the gene matches: 4. The CDR3 here is CASARGDSYNEQFF. The CDR3 DNA sequence: TGTGCCAGTGCGCGGGGGGACTCCTACAATGAGCAGTTCTTC. The variable domain in full, with the rest retrieved from reference TRBV9 and TRBJ2-1, is DSGVTQTPKHLITATGQRVTLRCSPRSGDLSVYWYQQSLDQGLQFLIQYYNGEERAKGNILERFSAQQFPDLHSELNLSSLELGDSALYFCASARGDSYNEQFFGPGTRLTVL.

The CDR3 loop is CASSFGQRTSGNTIYF. DNA for the CDR3: TGTGCCAGCAGTTTCGGACAGAGGACCTCTGGAAACACCATATATTTT. V is TRBV6-2 or TRBV6-3 and J is TRBJ1-3; possible D gene TRBD1, 6 bases. Germline CDR1 MNHEY, CDR2 SVGEGT. V lost 4 bases to trimming and J lost 0 bases, with 13 bases between them. This CDR3 is 16 amino acids long.

This chain links TRBV28 with TRBJ1-3, with 7 nucleotides matching TRBD1. Germline lookup yields CDR1 MDHEN and CDR2 SYDVKM. CDR3 length: 14 residues. Germline trimming cut 6 bases from V and 4 bases from J; bases unmatched to any gene: 6. In DNA form, the CDR3 reads TGTGCCAGCAGCGCCACAGGGGCCGGAAACACCATATATTTT. Its translation: CASSATGAGNTIYF.

V gene TRBV6-2 or TRBV6-3 combines with J gene TRBJ2-2; D gene uncertain. CDR1 MNHEY and CDR2 SVGEGT come from the germline V gene. The V end lost 2 bases, the J end lost 6 bases, and 10 bases lay between the germline ends. This CDR3 is 14 amino acids long. The chain's CDR3 is CASSYEVSPGELFF. In DNA form, the CDR3 reads TGTGCCAGCAGTTACGAGGTCTCCCCCGGGGAGCTGTTTTTT.

This clone was seen just once. This chain joins TRBV3-1 (or the pseudogene TRBV3-2) and TRBJ1-2; tentative D call: TRBD1 (6 bases). Trimming removed 0 bases at V and 8 bases at J, with 16 bases between. Germline CDR1 and CDR2: LGHDT and YNNKEL (reference sequence). The CDR3 contains 15 residues. CDR3 bases: TGTGCCAGCAGCCAAGAGGGGTCCAGGGGATCCGGCTACACCTTC. It encodes CASSQEGSRGSGYTF.

The V and J genes are TRBV28 and TRBJ2-7; D not resolved. Between the trimmed V and J ends, which lost 6 bases and 0 bases, there was a span of 12 bases. Germline V gene data show CDR1 as MDHEN and CDR2 as SYDVKM. This CDR3 comprises 14 residues. Written as DNA, the CDR3 is TGTGCCAGCAGGCCCGGGTCTCTCTCCTACGAGCAGTACTTC. Translated, it gives CASRPGSLSYEQYF.

The chain combines TRBV20-1 with TRBJ2-1; TRBD2 matches 14 bases. J gave up 2 bases and V 3 bases, and 3 bases lay outside the gene matches. The CDR3 contains 16 residues. From germline, CDR1 is DFQATT and CDR2 SNEGSKA (reference sequence). CDR3 nucleotides: TGCAGTGCTAGTGGACTAGCGGGAGGTGCCTACAATGAGCAGTTCTTC. It encodes CSASGLAGGAYNEQFF.

The gene calls are TRBV28 and TRBJ1-2; 12 bases match TRBD1. CDR3 length: 16 amino acids. Germline V gene sequence: CDR1 MDHEN, CDR2 SYDVKM. Trimming took 8 bases from V and 8 from J; bases not matched to a gene: 15. The CDR3 DNA sequence: TGTGCCAGCGGGCGGGACAGGGGGCTGAGCGTTGGGGGCTACACCTTC. Its protein product is CASGRDRGLSVGGYTF.

This chain uses TRBV19 with TRBJ2-1; 15 nucleotides match TRBD2. This CDR3 has 17 amino acids. After removal of 6 bases from V and 4 bases from J, the junction contained 7 bases not matched to a gene. Looked up from germline, CDR1 is LNHDA and CDR2 is SQIVND (reference sequence). The CDR3 sequence is CASSPGLAGGTYNEQFF. The CDR3 bases are TGTGCCAGTAGCCCAGGACTAGCGGGAGGGACATACAATGAGCAGTTCTTC.

The chain combines TRBV28 with TRBJ1-3; D remains unclear. V dropped 7 bases and J dropped 14 bases, with 18 bases sitting between them. The CDR3 is made up of 12 amino acids. Looked up from germline, CDR1 is MDHEN and CDR2 is SYDVKM. CDR3 nucleotide sequence: TGTGCCAGCACCACTGTCGAAGGTGCGGTATATTTT. The encoded protein is CASTTVEGAVYF.

This clone has just a few counts. J is TRBJ1-1 and V is TRBV5-1; D ambiguous. Deletions cut 0 bases from V and 2 bases from J, with 8 bases between. Per germline, CDR1 SGHRS and CDR2 YFSETQ. The CDR3 length is 14 residues. CDR3 region: CASSLGHINTEAFF. DNA of the CDR3: TGCGCCAGCAGCTTGGGACACATCAACACTGAAGCTTTCTTT.

This clone was recorded a few times. This chain joins TRBV10-3 and TRBJ2-1; 16 bases fit TRBD2. CDR1 and CDR2 from the germline V gene are ENHRY and SYGVKD. V shed 6 bases, J shed 6 bases, and the junction held 8 bases outside the gene matches. The CDR3 has 17 amino acids. The chain's CDR3 is CAIRRGLAGGKRNEQFF. The CDR3 DNA follows: TGTGCCATCAGGAGGGGACTAGCGGGAGGGAAACGCAATGAGCAGTTCTTC.

This clone showed up just once. CDR3 bases: TGTGCCAGCAGCGCCTCCCGCGGGACAGTCGCGGGTGGCTACACCTTC. Protein: CASSASRGTVAGGYTF. This rearrangement joins TRBV9 to TRBJ1-2; 7 bases are a match to TRBD1. The V gene end was trimmed by 3 bases and the J gene end by 7 bases; junction bases not matched to a gene: 15. The CDR3 consists of 16 residues. The germline V gene encodes CDR1 SGDLS and CDR2 YYNGEE.

The chain joins TRBV25-1 to TRBJ2-5; unclear D gene. V shed 3 bases and J shed 10 bases, with 9 bases lying between them. Germline V gene sequence: CDR1 MGHDK, CDR2 SYGVNS. CDR3 length: 11 residues. In DNA, the CDR3 is TGTGCCAGCAGTGATTCCCCCGTCCAGTACTTC. Translation: CASSDSPVQYF.

The chain recombines TRBV5-1 with TRBJ2-7; 8 nucleotides agree with TRBD2. Germline V CDR1 and CDR2: SGHRS, YFSETQ. The trim removed 2 bases at V and 0 bases at J, leaving 10 bases unmatched. The CDR3 totals 17 residues. CDR3 protein: CASSLGASGPLSYEQYF. CDR3 in DNA: TGCGCCAGCAGCTTAGGGGCTAGCGGGCCGCTCTCCTACGAGCAGTACTTC.

The chain couples TRBV11-2 to TRBJ1-5, with D unclear. The CDR3 contains 13 residues. Germline CDR1 reads SGHAT; CDR2 reads FQNNGV. V lost 4 bases to trimming and J lost 1 base, with 5 bases between them. Here the CDR3 DNA reads TGTGCCAGCAGCTCGGTCAGCAATCAGCCCCAGCATTTT. Translated: CASSSVSNQPQHF.

The V and J genes are TRBV7-9 and TRBJ2-3; TRBD2 matches at 14 bases. The germline CDR1 and CDR2 sequences are SEHNR and FQNEAQ (reference sequence). CDR3 size: 16 residues. V shed 3 bases, J shed 8 bases, and the junction held 7 bases outside the gene matches. The CDR3 bases are TGTGCCAGCAGCTTCCCGGGACTAGCGGGAGAAAGTACGCAGTATTTT. Amino acids: CASSFPGLAGESTQYF.

The CDR3 protein is CASSSRDTRGETQYF. The CDR3 nucleotides read TGTGCCAGCAGCTCCCGGGACACCAGGGGAGAGACCCAGTACTTC. V usage is TRBV11-3 and J usage is TRBJ2-5; D possibly corresponds to TRBD1 (6 bases). The CDR3 is 15 amino acids. V lost 4 bases and J lost 4, with 16 bases in between. Germline CDR1 SGHNT, CDR2 YENEEA.

The chain is built from TRBV7-9 and TRBJ2-7; D is ambiguous. The CDR3 consists of 13 residues. CDR1 is SEHNR and CDR2 is FQNEAQ in the germline V gene (reference sequence). V was pared by 4 bases and J by 2 bases, with 9 bases between. The CDR3 is CASSSSLPYEQYF. The CDR3 nucleotides are TGTGCCAGCAGCTCGTCCCTTCCCTACGAGCAGTACTTC. The entire variable domain, with the rest obtained from reference TRBV7-9 and TRBJ2-7, is as follows: DTGVSQNPRHKITKRGQNVTFRCDPISEHNRLYWYRQTLGQGPEFLTYFQNEAQLEKSRLLSDRFSAERPKGSFSTLEIQRTEQGDSAMYLCASSSSLPYEQYFGPGTRLTVT.

The gene calls are TRBV5-1 and TRBJ2-2, with 7 bases identical to TRBD2. This CDR3 is 17 amino acids long. The germline CDR1 and CDR2 sequences are SGHRS and YFSETQ. The V gene end was trimmed by 0 bases and the J gene end by 3 bases; junction bases not matched to a gene: 8. The CDR3 spells CASSLGVRTRYTGELFF. The DNA of the CDR3 is TGCGCCAGCAGCTTGGGGGTTAGGACTAGATACACCGGGGAGCTGTTTTTT.

The chain links TRBV5-1 to TRBJ1-1; 10 nucleotides align to TRBD1. This CDR3 is 14 amino acids long. CDR1 is SGHRS and CDR2 is YFSETQ in the germline V gene. V lost 4 bases to trimming and J lost 2 bases; unmatched junction nucleotides: 2. CDR3 coding DNA: TGCGCCAGCAGCAGGGACAGGGGAAACACTGAAGCTTTCTTT. This gives the protein CASSRDRGNTEAFF.

Here the CDR3 DNA reads TGTGCCAGCAGTTCCCGGGACAGGGGCGACAACTATGGCTACACCTTC. It codes for CASSSRDRGDNYGYTF. V usage is TRBV7-2 and J usage is TRBJ1-2; 10 bases fit TRBD1. V dropped 6 bases and J dropped 2; count of bases not matched to a gene: 9. In germline, CDR1 is SGHTA, CDR2 FQGNSA. The CDR3 contains 16 residues.

V gene TRBV5-6 combines with J gene TRBJ1-1; D gene uncertain. This CDR3 has 14 amino acids. The ends were cut back, 4 bases at V and 7 bases at J, with 17 bases in the middle. Germline CDR1 reads SGHDT; CDR2 reads YYEEEE. The CDR3 loop is CASSRAMGGYEAFF. CDR3 sequence (DNA): TGTGCCAGCAGCCGGGCTATGGGAGGGTATGAAGCTTTCTTT.

The rearrangement links TRBV5-1 to TRBJ2-1; 7 bases match TRBD2. With 4 bases clipped from V and 4 bases from J, the junction kept 5 bases outside the gene matches. The germline CDR1 and CDR2 sequences are SGHRS and YFSETQ. This CDR3 region has 14 residues. The CDR3 DNA reads as TGCGCCAGCAGCGGCGGGACTAATTACAATGAGCAGTTCTTC. Its protein is CASSGGTNYNEQFF.

The chain recombines TRBV9 with TRBJ2-3; no clear D. The V gene's germline CDR1 is SGDLS and CDR2 YYNGEE. This CDR3 comprises 17 residues. Trimming removed 4 bases from V and 2 bases from J, with 20 bases in between. CDR3 region: CASSPTFIAEVTDTQYF. The CDR3 nucleotides are TGTGCCAGCAGCCCCACTTTTATTGCGGAAGTCACAGATACGCAGTATTTT.

This chain links TRBV7-9 with TRBJ2-3; 7 bases are a match to TRBD2. The CDR3 length is 16 residues. The V segment lost 5 bases and the J segment 0 bases; nucleotides outside the gene matches: 8. Germline CDR1 SEHNR, CDR2 FQNEAQ (reference sequence). CDR3: CASSKGSGESTDTQYF. As DNA, the CDR3 is TGTGCCAGCAGCAAAGGCAGCGGGGAAAGCACAGATACGCAGTATTTT.

The chain employs TRBV28 and TRBJ1-2, with 7 nucleotides matching TRBD1. Trimming at V came to 6 bases and at J to 8 bases, leaving 9 bases not matched to a gene. This CDR3 region has 13 residues. Germline values: CDR1 MDHEN, CDR2 SYDVKM. Written as DNA, the CDR3 is TGTGCCAGCAGGGAACAGGGGAAAGACGGCTACACCTTC. Its translation is CASREQGKDGYTF.

This rearrangement joins TRBV12-1 to TRBJ2-7; whether TRBD2, the table's D call, matches the DNA was not checked. TRBV12-1 has pseudogene status. The CDR3 is 15 residues long. CDR3 DNA: TGTGCCAGCAGCGGGTCCGGGGAAAGGTCCTACGAGCAGTACTTC. Translating it yields CASSGSGERSYEQYF.

CDR3 nucleotides: TGTGCCTCAACAGCCGGGACAGGGGTGTATGAAAAACTGTTTTTT. Its protein product is CASTAGTGVYEKLFF. V usage is TRBV30 and J usage is TRBJ1-4; TRBD1 agrees at 10 bases. The CDR3 consists of 15 residues. J was trimmed by 6 bases and V by 7 bases; bases with no gene match: 11. Germline V CDR1 and CDR2: GTSNPN, SVGIG (reference sequence).

The chain links TRBV25-1 to TRBJ2-1; 8 bases are a match to TRBD2. The J segment lost 8 bases and the V segment lost 3 bases, leaving 9 bases of the junction unmatched. Germline V gene sequence: CDR1 MGHDK, CDR2 SYGVNS. This CDR3 is 15 amino acids long. DNA for the CDR3: TGTGCCAGCAGTGATAGCGGGAAGGGAAAAGATGAGCAGTTCTTC. Translating it yields CASSDSGKGKDEQFF.

The V and J genes are TRBV30 and TRBJ1-5; TRBD1 might be the D (5 bases). Per germline, CDR1 GTSNPN and CDR2 SVGIG (reference sequence). CDR3 length equals 13 residues. V lost 1 base and J 7 bases, leaving 11 bases between the germline ends. The CDR3 protein is CAWSGGGGQPQHF. Here the CDR3 DNA reads TGTGCCTGGAGTGGGGGCGGGGGGCAGCCCCAGCATTTT.

The chain recombines TRBV6-2 or TRBV6-3 with TRBJ1-2; 8 nucleotides align to TRBD1. V trimming: 5 bases; J trimming: 7 bases; junction bases outside the gene matches: 9. The CDR3 consists of 14 residues. Germline CDR1 reads MNHEY; CDR2 reads SVGEGT. CDR3 DNA sequence: TGTGCCAGCAGTGCCCGGGACAGGCGAGGTGGCTACACCTTC. Translation: CASSARDRRGGYTF.